This TCR beta chain is from a study of cytomegalovirus exposure and HLA in healthy donors. The V gene end was trimmed by 0 bases and the J gene end by 5 bases; junction bases not matched to a gene: 6. Looked up from germline, CDR1 is MGHRA and CDR2 is YSYEKL. This CDR3 is 16 amino acids long. Libraries were prepared by immunoSEQ multiplex PCR; TCRdb keeps only in-frame clonotypes and omits some of them. Of some 110,000 clones in the sample, 70% to 90% are singletons; the top ten hold more than 1.5%. The origin of this receptor is a man between 18 and 35 years old in good health and CMV-seronegative. Sequencing input: PBMCs. The chain carries TRBV4-1 and TRBJ2-1; TRBD2 agrees at 8 bases. The DNA for the CDR3 is TGCGCCAGCAGCCAAGATGACACACTAGCGGACAATGAGCAGTTCTTC. Its protein product is CASSQDDTLADNEQFF.